The 18 T cell receptor beta chains reported below all come from one sample, sequenced in a study of cytomegalovirus exposure and HLA in healthy donors. Amplification used 60 Vbeta primers and 13 Jbeta primers. Data came from immunoSEQ multiplex PCR; TCRdb stores just in-frame clones and leaves some out. The table includes roughly 120,000 clones, around 78% detected once. The sequenced sample consisted of PBMCs. The receptors were sampled from a man between 35 and 55 years old in good health and CMV-seronegative.

The rearrangement uses TRBV5-1 and TRBJ1-4, with 8 bases lining up with TRBD1. The CDR3 sequence is 14 residues long. Germline CDR1 reads SGHRS; CDR2 reads YFSETQ. Trimming took 9 bases from V and 8 from J; bases not matched to a gene: 12. Here the CDR3 reads CATKTGGLDEKLFF. CDR3 nucleotide sequence: TGCGCCACCAAAACAGGGGGGCTGGACGAAAAACTGTTTTTT. Looking up the rest from reference TRBV5-1 and TRBJ1-4 gives the full variable domain: KAGVTQTPRYLIKTRGQQVTLSCSPISGHRSVSWYQQTPGQGLQFLFEYFSETQRNKGNFPGRFSGRQFSNSRSEMNVSTLELGDSALYLCATKTGGLDEKLFFGSGTQLSVL.

The V and J genes are TRBV7-2 and TRBJ2-7; tentatively, D is TRBD2 (5 bases). Germline-derived CDR1 and CDR2 are SGHTA and FQGNSA. The CDR3 spans 15 residues. Trimming shortened V by 1 base and J by 0 bases, and 10 bases separated the two germline ends. This CDR3 is CASSLERGNSYEQYF. The CDR3 DNA sequence: TGTGCCAGCAGCTTAGAACGGGGAAACTCCTACGAGCAGTACTTC.

The genes are TRBV2 and TRBJ1-1, with D unclear. Germline V gives CDR1 SNHLY, CDR2 FYNNEI. The CDR3 has 15 residues. V was clipped by 7 bases and J by 2 bases, with 17 bases between them. The CDR3 protein is CASILGEGPNTEAFF. CDR3 in DNA: TGTGCCAGCATCCTCGGGGAGGGCCCCAACACTGAAGCTTTCTTT.

The chain joins TRBV7-7 to TRBJ2-2; TRBD1 aligns across 7 bases. The CDR3 is 15 amino acids. V gave up 4 bases and J gave up 2 bases; unmatched junction bases: 4. CDR1 and CDR2 (germline): SSHAT, FNYEAQ (reference sequence). The chain's CDR3 is CASSSGQANTGELFF. In DNA, the CDR3 is TGTGCCAGCAGCTCTGGACAGGCCAACACCGGGGAGCTGTTTTTT.

The V call is TRBV29-1, the J call TRBJ2-1, with a possible D match to TRBD2 (5 bases). V gave up 6 bases and J gave up 1 base, with 10 bases separating them. The CDR3 has 13 amino acids. Germline CDR1 and CDR2: SQVTM and ANQGSEA. CDR3 bases: TGCAGCGTCACCGGACTTTCCTACAATGAGCAGTTCTTC. Protein: CSVTGLSYNEQFF.

The chain combines TRBV7-9 with TRBJ1-2; TRBD1 is a possible D gene (5 bases). The CDR3 extends over 15 amino acids. V gave up 5 bases and J gave up 6 bases, with 19 bases separating them. Germline V CDR1 and CDR2: SEHNR, FQNEAQ (reference sequence). The DNA of the CDR3 is TGTGCCAGCAGCCAAGACAGCAGGGATCAGAATGGCTACACCTTC. It translates to CASSQDSRDQNGYTF.

The chain carries TRBV7-3 and TRBJ2-2, with D possibly being TRBD1 (6 bases). From germline, CDR1 is SGHTA and CDR2 FQGTGA. The CDR3 runs 16 residues. Trimming stripped 1 base from V and 1 base from J, with 10 bases between. CDR3 region: CASSLRSGVNTGELFF. The CDR3 coding sequence is TGTGCCAGCAGCTTAAGATCAGGGGTGAACACCGGGGAGCTGTTTTTT. Supplemented by reference TRBV7-3 and TRBJ2-2, the full variable domain reads GAGVSQTPSNKVTEKGKYVELRCDPISGHTALYWYRQSLGQGPEFLIYFQGTGAADDSGLPNDRFFAVRPEGSVSTLKIQRTERGDSAVYLCASSLRSGVNTGELFFGEGSRLTVL.

This clone was seen only once. The chain joins TRBV4-3 to TRBJ2-7; D might be TRBD2 (7 bases). Trimming left V 1 base short and J 7 bases short, with 14 bases between. Germline loops: CDR1 LGHNA, CDR2 YSLEER. CDR3 length equals 14 residues. CDR3 sequence (DNA): TGCGCCAGCAGCCAAGCCGGGGGGCCCGGAGAGCAGTACTTC. It codes for CASSQAGGPGEQYF.

This clone has only a few counts. This chain links TRBV28 with TRBJ2-7, with a weak D call TRBD1 (6 bases). CDR3 length: 14 residues. CDR1 and CDR2 (germline): MDHEN, SYDVKM. Trimming removed 3 bases from V and 3 bases from J, with 12 bases in between. CDR3 bases: TGTGCCAGCAGTTTCCGGGCAGGGGTCTACGAGCAGTACTTC. Protein sequence: CASSFRAGVYEQYF.

The J gene is TRBJ2-1, the V gene TRBV9, with 7 bases fitting TRBD1. Per the germline V gene, CDR1 is SGDLS and CDR2 is YYNGEE. V dropped 5 bases and J dropped 2; count of bases not matched to a gene: 7. CDR3 length equals 15 residues. CDR3: CASSLRQGPYNEQFF. In DNA, the CDR3 is TGTGCCAGCAGTCTTAGACAGGGACCCTACAATGAGCAGTTCTTC.

This chain joins TRBV13 and TRBJ1-1, with 7 positions matching TRBD1. Germline values: CDR1 PRHDT, CDR2 FYEKMQ (reference sequence). The V segment lost 2 bases and the J segment 4 bases; nucleotides outside the gene matches: 4. The CDR3 sequence is 14 residues long. The CDR3 region is CASSLFTGVTEAFF. In DNA form, the CDR3 reads TGTGCCAGCAGCTTATTTACAGGGGTCACTGAAGCTTTCTTT.

The gene calls are TRBV5-5 and TRBJ2-1, with D unclear. The germline V gene has CDR1 SGHKS and CDR2 YYEKEE (reference sequence). V was pared by 4 bases and J by 0 bases, with 11 bases between. The length of the CDR3 is 15 residues. The CDR3 spells CASSLELISYNEQFF. The CDR3 DNA is TGTGCCAGCAGCCTTGAACTAATCTCCTACAATGAGCAGTTCTTC.

The chain uses TRBV4-3 and TRBJ2-7; D gene ambiguous. The germline V and J ends were trimmed by 1 base and 0 bases, with 7 bases remaining between them. The length of the CDR3 is 14 residues. Germline CDR1 reads LGHNA; CDR2 reads YSLEER. CDR3 in amino acids: CASSQGRSSYEQYF. In nucleotides, the CDR3 is TGCGCCAGCAGCCAAGGACGGAGCTCCTACGAGCAGTACTTC.

This clone was found a few times. V usage is TRBV6-6 and J usage is TRBJ2-2; D ambiguous. This CDR3 is 13 amino acids long. Trimming cost V 4 bases and J 3 bases, with 6 bases left between them. Per germline, CDR1 MNHNY and CDR2 SVGAGI (reference sequence). In DNA form, the CDR3 reads TGTGCCAGCAGTTTCAGTGACACCGGGGAGCTGTTTTTT. Translating it yields CASSFSDTGELFF.

This chain connects TRBV6-6 to TRBJ1-1; TRBD1 matches at 7 bases. The V and J ends lost 6 bases and 1 base, in that order; junction bases with no gene match: 5. Germline V CDR1 and CDR2: MNHNY, SVGAGI (reference sequence). This CDR3 comprises 14 residues. DNA of the CDR3: TGTGCCAGCAGGAGACAGGGCTCGAACACTGAAGCTTTCTTT. Its translation is CASRRQGSNTEAFF.

This clone was seen more than once but under ten times. The chain couples TRBV27 to TRBJ1-2; TRBD1 is a possible D gene (5 bases). Germline CDR1 MNHEY, CDR2 SMNVEV (reference sequence). This CDR3 is built from 12 residues. V lost 6 bases and J 8 bases, leaving 13 bases between the germline ends. The DNA of the CDR3 is TGTGCCAGCAGCACCCAGGGATTCGGCTACACCTTC. Its protein product is CASSTQGFGYTF.

The V gene is TRBV4-2, the J gene TRBJ2-1; tentative D call: TRBD2 (5 bases). Deletions cut 5 bases from V and 5 bases from J, with 10 bases between. This CDR3 spans 13 amino acids. CDR1 is LGHNA and CDR2 is YNFKEQ in the germline V gene. The CDR3 spells CASSTLANNEQFF. In DNA, the CDR3 is TGTGCCAGCAGCACTCTAGCTAACAATGAGCAGTTCTTC.

The chain carries TRBV4-1 and TRBJ1-2; maybe TRBD1 (6 bases). The CDR3 covers 14 residues. V gave up 1 base and J gave up 4 bases, with 10 bases separating them. CDR1 MGHRA and CDR2 YSYEKL come from the germline V gene. The CDR3 region is CASSQVETGYGYTF. The CDR3 DNA reads TGCGCCAGCAGCCAAGTGGAGACAGGCTATGGCTACACCTTC.